The 22 T cell receptor beta chains reported below all come from one sample, sequenced in a study of post-analysis software for immune sequencing data. The authors incorporated unique molecular identifiers into the TCR beta cDNA libraries. TCRdb reanalysed the PCR reads using MiXCR and keeps one entry per CDR3 protein. Of approximately 180,000 distinct CDR3 sequences listed, 25% to 35% are singletons. These receptors have no known antigen. Study outcomes and limitations: Comparison of patients with controls showed about 5 TRBV segments more frequent in patients, TRBV5-6, TRBV5-1 and TRBV20-1 among them.

The sequenced sample was blood. These receptors originate from a girl aged 5-17 years with multiple sclerosis.

This clonotype was counted a few times. One end of the junction varies from germline; a read error may be responsible. In nucleotides, the CDR3 is TGTGCCAGCCTTCCGAGCGCACACTCAGATGCGCAGTATTTT. Its translation: CASLPSAHSDAQYF. The chain recombines TRBV7-9 with TRBJ2-3; D remains ambiguous. The CDR3 runs to 14 residues. The V gene's germline CDR1 is SEHNR and CDR2 FQNEAQ (reference sequence).

A few counts support this clonotype. The chain joins TRBV6-6 to TRBJ2-7; no clear D. CDR3 length: 17 residues. The ends were cut back, 6 bases at V and 4 bases at J, with 25 bases in the middle. The germline V gene has CDR1 MNHNY and CDR2 SVGAGI (reference sequence). CDR3 coding DNA: TGTGCCAGCAGAAACCCCCTAGATACCCTGAAGAGGTACGAGCAGTACTTC. Translated: CASRNPLDTLKRYEQYF.

There are many counts of this clonotype. Here the CDR3 reads CASRPGNSYNEQFF. The CDR3 DNA reads as TGCGCCAGCAGGCCGGGAAACTCCTACAATGAGCAGTTCTTC. This sequence joins TRBV4-1 and TRBJ2-1; D perhaps matches TRBD2 (5 bases). V lost 6 bases and J 0 bases, leaving 9 bases between the germline ends. The CDR3 is 14 amino acids. Germline values: CDR1 MGHRA, CDR2 YSYEKL.

In its sample, this clonotype was seen a few times. This chain links TRBV25-1 with TRBJ1-2; no clear D gene. Germline CDR1 MGHDK, CDR2 SYGVNS. Deletions cut 3 bases from V and 6 bases from J, with 14 bases between. This CDR3 contains 14 residues. The CDR3 bases are TGTGCCAGCAGTGATTGGAGGGAGGCGAATGGCTACACCTTC. Protein: CASSDWREANGYTF.

This clonotype was recorded many times. The chain's CDR3 is CASSLVIGETQYF. The CDR3 nucleotides are TGTGCCAGCAGTTTAGTGATTGGAGAGACCCAGTACTTC. The chain recombines TRBV12-3 or TRBV12-4 with TRBJ2-5; no reliable D call. The V gene lost 1 base and the J gene lost 4 bases, with 7 bases spanning the gap. There are 13 residues in the CDR3.

V usage is TRBV6-1 and J usage is TRBJ2-2; the D gene is possibly TRBD1 (5 bases). The CDR3 totals 16 residues. V lost 5 bases, J lost 0 bases, and 13 bases lay in between. CDR1 and CDR2 (germline): MNHNS, SASEGT. CDR3 nucleotides: TGTGCCAGCAGTAATCTCAGGGCTCCGAACACCGGGGAGCTGTTTTTT. This codes for CASSNLRAPNTGELFF.

J is TRBJ1-2 and V is TRBV5-1, with D possibly matching TRBD1 (5 bases). The CDR3 is 15 amino acids. The V end lost 1 base, the J end lost 8 bases, and 18 bases lay between the germline ends. The germline V gene encodes CDR1 SGHRS and CDR2 YFSETQ. CDR3 amino acids: CASSLSADSREGYTF. The CDR3 nucleotides read TGCGCCAGCAGCTTGTCTGCTGACAGTCGGGAAGGCTACACCTTC.

Note on this clonotype: This may arise from a read error, as a much more abundant clone is one base away. The V and J genes are TRBV20-1 and TRBJ1-2; no firm D call. The CDR3 has 13 amino acids. The V gene lost 6 bases and the J gene lost 5 bases, with 16 bases spanning the gap. Per the germline V gene, CDR1 is DFQATT and CDR2 is SNEGSKA (reference sequence). CDR3 region: CSAREELRYGYTF. CDR3 DNA: TGCAGTGCAAGGGAGGAACTACGATATGGCTACACCTTC.

The chain is built from TRBV20-1 and TRBJ1-5; 7 nucleotides match TRBD1. CDR3 length: 14 residues. CDR1 DFQATT and CDR2 SNEGSKA come from the germline V gene (reference sequence). V was pared by 6 bases and J by 6 bases, with 11 bases of the junction left unmatched. The chain's CDR3 is CSAGLGTAFQPQHF. Written as DNA, the CDR3 is TGCAGTGCGGGACTGGGGACAGCGTTTCAGCCCCAGCATTTT.

This rearrangement joins TRBV28 to TRBJ1-6; no definite D call. The CDR3 runs to 15 residues. Germline V gives CDR1 MDHEN, CDR2 SYDVKM. V was cut by 3 bases and J by 4 bases, with 10 bases left in between. CDR3 region: CASSFLTGYNSPLHF. For the CDR3, the DNA is TGTGCCAGCAGTTTCCTGACCGGGTATAATTCACCCCTCCACTTT.

This clonotype was found many times. The chain employs TRBV7-9 and TRBJ2-5, with unresolved D. With 5 bases removed from V and 5 bases from J, the gap between germline ends came to 6 bases. The length of the CDR3 is 11 residues. Looked up from germline, CDR1 is SEHNR and CDR2 is FQNEAQ (reference sequence). This CDR3 reads CASSDWETQYF. CDR3 bases: TGTGCCAGCAGCGATTGGGAGACCCAGTACTTC.

The chain uses TRBV12-3 or TRBV12-4 and TRBJ1-1, with D tentatively TRBD1 (5 bases). The CDR3 runs to 11 residues. The ends were cut back, 5 bases at V and 8 bases at J, with 9 bases in the middle. CDR3 loop: CASSAGLEAFF. DNA of the CDR3: TGTGCCAGCAGTGCGGGACTAGAAGCTTTCTTT.

This clonotype was seen a handful of times. A much more abundant neighbour one base away suggests this may be a read error. This sequence joins TRBV6-6 and TRBJ2-7; TRBD2 matches at 8 bases. The V gene end was trimmed by 6 bases and the J gene end by 1 base; junction bases not matched to a gene: 5. CDR1 and CDR2 from the germline V gene are MNHNY and SVGAGI (reference sequence). This CDR3 is built from 14 residues. CDR3: CASSRAGASYEQYF. The CDR3 nucleotides read TGTGCCAGCAGCAGAGCGGGAGCTTCCTACGAGCAGTACTTC.

This clonotype was recorded many times. The chain combines TRBV11-1 with TRBJ2-5; 10 nucleotides line up with TRBD2. The J call may be incorrect, as the DNA end agrees better with TRBJ2-7. The CDR3 runs 15 residues. In germline, CDR1 is SGHAT, CDR2 FQDESV (reference sequence). The CDR3 spells CASSLVPSGSHEQYF. DNA of the CDR3: TGTGCCAGCAGCTTAGTACCTAGCGGGAGCCACGAGCAGTACTTC.

This clonotype showed up many times. This chain connects TRBV3-1 to TRBJ2-1; the match to TRBD2 covers 11 bases. The CDR3 extends over 20 amino acids. V was clipped by 1 base and J by 0 bases; unmatched bases: 11. Germline V gene lookup returns CDR1 LGHDT and CDR2 YNNKEL (reference sequence). CDR3 DNA sequence: TGTGCCAGCAGCCAAGGATATACTAGCGGGAGAATTAGCTCCTACAATGAGCAGTTCTTC. Its translation is CASSQGYTSGRISSYNEQFF.

A few counts support this clonotype. This could be a read error, since a much larger clone is one nucleotide away. The chain has TRBV12-3 or TRBV12-4 and TRBJ2-7; D is possibly TRBD1 (6 bases). V lost 4 bases to trimming and J lost 3 bases, with 13 bases between them. This CDR3 is 14 amino acids long. DNA for the CDR3: TGTGCCAGCAGTTCGGACAGTACAGGCTACGAGCAGTACTTC. Amino acid sequence: CASSSDSTGYEQYF.

The chain recombines TRBV5-1 with TRBJ2-5, with 13 bases identical to TRBD2. From germline, CDR1 is SGHRS and CDR2 YFSETQ. V shed 5 bases and J 11 bases; nucleotides not matched to a gene: 9. This CDR3 has 14 residues. The CDR3 is CASRGLAGYNEQYF. CDR3 in DNA: TGCGCCAGCAGGGGACTAGCGGGATACAATGAGCAGTACTTC.

This clonotype was seen many times. The rearrangement joins TRBV4-1 to TRBJ2-7; possibly TRBD1 or TRBD2 for D (5 bases each). Germline CDR1 is MGHRA and CDR2 is YSYEKL. The CDR3 is 13 residues long. Between the trimmed V and J ends, which lost 0 bases and 6 bases, there was a span of 9 bases. CDR3 bases: TGCGCCAGCAGCCAAGATTATGGGGGCGAGCAGTACTTC. It translates to CASSQDYGGEQYF.

The table lists this clonotype with many counts. The CDR3 DNA is TGTGCCACCAGTGAACTCCCCGGGACAACTGAAGCTTTCTTT. This codes for CATSELPGTTEAFF. The chain has TRBV24-1 and TRBJ1-1; D may be TRBD1 (6 bases). V was cut by 4 bases and J by 5 bases, with 13 bases left in between. From germline, CDR1 is KGHDR and CDR2 SFDVKD. The CDR3 is made up of 14 amino acids.

The rearrangement joins TRBV6-2 or TRBV6-3 to TRBJ2-7, with 7 bases matching TRBD1. Per the germline V gene, CDR1 is MNHEY and CDR2 is SVGEGT. The CDR3 runs to 14 residues. V lost 7 bases to trimming and J lost 2 bases; unmatched junction nucleotides: 8. The CDR3 nucleotides read TGTGCCAGCACTCCGGGACAGAGCCCCTACGAGCAGTACTTC. Translating it yields CASTPGQSPYEQYF.

This clonotype showed up many times. The J gene is TRBJ2-3, the V gene TRBV6-5, with D unresolved. Germline loops: CDR1 MNHEY, CDR2 SVGAGI. V shed 6 bases and J shed 4 bases, with 17 bases lying between them. The CDR3 consists of 15 residues. CDR3 sequence: CASSPLIVGADTQYF. The CDR3 DNA follows: TGTGCCAGCAGCCCCCTAATAGTAGGCGCAGATACGCAGTATTTT.

A word on this clonotype: This clone may be a read error of a much larger clone one base away. The chain carries TRBV5-1 and TRBJ2-7, with TRBD2 matching over 9 bases. J lost 5 bases, V lost 4 bases, and 7 bases had no gene match. The CDR3 is 14 residues long. Germline values: CDR1 SGHRS, CDR2 YFSETQ. The CDR3 loop is CASSLLAGKDEQYF. The CDR3 DNA is TGCGCCAGCAGCCTCCTAGCGGGAAAGGACGAGCAGTACTTC.